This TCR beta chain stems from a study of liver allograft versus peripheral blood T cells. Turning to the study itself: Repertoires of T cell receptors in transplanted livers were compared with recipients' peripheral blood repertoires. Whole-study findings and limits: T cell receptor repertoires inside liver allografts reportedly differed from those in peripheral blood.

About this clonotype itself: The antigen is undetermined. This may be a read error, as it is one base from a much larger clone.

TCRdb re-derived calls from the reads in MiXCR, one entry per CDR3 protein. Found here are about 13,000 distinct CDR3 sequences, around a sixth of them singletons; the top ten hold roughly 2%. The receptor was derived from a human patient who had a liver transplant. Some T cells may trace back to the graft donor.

CDR3 DNA sequence: TGTGCCAGAAGCAAAGGACAGGGGGTACCGAGCAATCAGCCCCAGCATTTT. Translation: CARSKGQGVPSNQPQHF. This chain uses TRBV6-6 with TRBJ1-5, with 10 bases identical to TRBD1. Germline V gene data show CDR1 as MNHNY and CDR2 as SVGAGI (reference sequence). The CDR3 is made up of 17 amino acids. Unmatched junction bases numbered 12, after V lost 9 bases and J lost 1 base.